The 32 T cell receptor beta chains below come from one sample, sequenced in a study of blood T cell repertoires in COVID-19. Data came from immunoSEQ multiplex PCR; TCRdb stores just in-frame clones and leaves some out. The sample has roughly 250,000 clones; 75% to 90% are singletons. Sequencing used PBMCs or T cells enriched from blood (not recorded which). These receptors came from a woman aged 25 to 45 with acute COVID-19.

The chain combines TRBV11-2 with TRBJ1-4; 8 bases agree with TRBD1. CDR1 is SGHAT and CDR2 is FQNNGV in the germline V gene. The CDR3 has 16 residues. With 4 bases clipped from V and 0 bases from J, the junction kept 4 bases outside the gene matches. The CDR3 nucleotides are TGTGCCAGCAGCTATGGGACAGGAGCAACTAATGAAAAACTGTTTTTT. Translation: CASSYGTGATNEKLFF. The whole variable domain, filled in from reference TRBV11-2 and TRBJ1-4, reads EAGVAQSPRYKIIEKRQSVAFWCNPISGHATLYWYQQILGQGPKLLIQFQNNGVVDDSQLPKDRFSAERLKGVDSTLKIQPAKLEDSAVYLCASSYGTGATNEKLFFGSGTQLSVL.

A few counts support this clone. The chain joins TRBV15 to TRBJ2-2, with a tentative D call TRBD2 (6 bases). The CDR3 length is 15 residues. V lost 0 bases, J lost 4 bases, and 9 bases lay in between. Germline assignment: CDR1 LNHNV and CDR2 YYDKDF (reference sequence). CDR3 amino acids: CATSRDWRGTGELFF. In DNA, the CDR3 is TGTGCCACCAGCAGAGATTGGAGGGGCACCGGGGAGCTGTTTTTT.

The V and J genes are TRBV5-1 and TRBJ2-1; TRBD1 agrees at 11 bases. Losses at the gene ends were 4 bases for V and 9 bases for J; bases not matched to a gene: 6. The CDR3 has 14 residues. Per germline, CDR1 SGHRS and CDR2 YFSETQ. The CDR3 region is CASSTGTGGFEQFF. Written as DNA, the CDR3 is TGCGCCAGCAGCACAGGGACAGGGGGATTTGAGCAGTTCTTC.

The genes are TRBV7-9 and TRBJ2-5; 9 positions agree with TRBD1. The trim removed 5 bases at V and 5 bases at J, leaving 12 bases unmatched. Looked up from germline, CDR1 is SEHNR and CDR2 is FQNEAQ (reference sequence). The CDR3 contains 16 residues. CDR3 bases: TGTGCCAGCAGCCCTCAAACACAGGGGGCGGAGGAGACCCAGTACTTC. Its translation is CASSPQTQGAEETQYF.

DNA of the CDR3: TGTGCCAGCACCGAGAGCTCTGGAAACACCATATATTTT. As protein: CASTESSGNTIYF. The rearrangement joins TRBV6-5 to TRBJ1-3; D unresolved. The V gene lost 7 bases and the J gene lost 0 bases, with 7 bases spanning the gap. The CDR3 is 13 residues long. The V gene's germline CDR1 is MNHEY and CDR2 SVGAGI.

The chain carries TRBV10-2 and TRBJ1-5; D is uncertain. With 5 bases removed from V and 9 bases from J, the gap between germline ends came to 14 bases. The CDR3 sequence is 13 residues long. CDR1 WSHSY and CDR2 SAAADI come from the germline V gene. The CDR3 region is CASSSSLWAPQHF. Here the CDR3 DNA reads TGCGCCAGCAGTTCAAGCTTGTGGGCGCCCCAGCATTTT.

The chain combines TRBV5-8 with TRBJ1-1; 7 bases match TRBD1. Germline V gene data show CDR1 as SGHTS and CDR2 as YDEGEE. Trimming removed 4 bases from V and 6 bases from J; junction bases left unmatched: 6. The CDR3 consists of 13 residues. The CDR3 region is CASSPRQGAEAFF. The CDR3 DNA sequence: TGTGCCAGCAGCCCACGACAGGGTGCTGAAGCTTTCTTT.

The CDR3 reads CASSHFRDRGYNEQFF. The CDR3 DNA is TGTGCCAGCAGCCACTTCCGGGACAGGGGCTACAATGAGCAGTTCTTC. The chain employs TRBV4-2 and TRBJ2-1; 10 bases align to TRBD1. The CDR3 covers 16 residues. Germline V CDR1 and CDR2: LGHNA, YNFKEQ. J lost 3 bases, V lost 3 bases, and 5 bases had no gene match.

V gene TRBV7-2 combines with J gene TRBJ2-1, with 10 bases lining up with TRBD2. The length of the CDR3 is 20 residues. Germline V gene sequence: CDR1 SGHTA, CDR2 FQGNSA. Germline trimming cut 0 bases from V and 6 bases from J; bases unmatched to any gene: 17. The CDR3: CASSLAGSHLAGVLGNEQFF. The CDR3 region has the DNA TGTGCCAGCAGCTTAGCGGGCTCCCACCTAGCGGGAGTCCTGGGCAATGAGCAGTTCTTC.

The chain has TRBV21-1 and TRBJ2-7; the table's D gene call, TRBD2, was not cross checked with the DNA. TRBV21-1 is listed as a pseudogene. The CDR3 is 16 amino acids. The DNA of the CDR3 is TGTGCCAGCAGCGCCAAACTAGCGGGAGTTGCCAACGAGCAGTACTTC. Its translation is CASSAKLAGVANEQYF.

V usage is TRBV28 and J usage is TRBJ2-7; D is perhaps TRBD2 (7 bases). V lost 2 bases, J lost 7 bases, and 12 bases lay in between. Germline loops: CDR1 MDHEN, CDR2 SYDVKM. The CDR3 runs to 13 residues. The chain's CDR3 is CASSLGGAFEQYF. In DNA form, the CDR3 reads TGTGCCAGCAGTTTAGGGGGGGCCTTTGAGCAGTACTTC.

The rearrangement links TRBV7-2 to TRBJ1-1, with D possibly matching TRBD1 (5 bases). V shed 8 bases and J shed 4 bases, with 17 bases lying between them. This CDR3 comprises 14 residues. Germline lookup yields CDR1 SGHTA and CDR2 FQGNSA. The DNA for the CDR3 is TGTGCCAGCGCCGAGGCTTGGAGGGGCACTGAAGCTTTCTTT. Its translation: CASAEAWRGTEAFF.

The rearrangement joins TRBV18 to TRBJ1-5; D is unclear. CDR1 and CDR2 (germline): KGHSH, LQKENI. V was shortened by 0 bases and J by 1 base, with 4 bases between the two germline ends. The CDR3 sequence is 14 residues long. CDR3 region: CASSPPSSNQPQHF. The CDR3 DNA reads TGTGCCAGCTCACCACCGAGCAGCAATCAGCCCCAGCATTTT. The variable domain in full, completed from reference TRBV18 and TRBJ1-5, reads NAGVMQNPRHLVRRRGQEARLRCSPMKGHSHVYWYRQLPEEGLKFMVYLQKENIIDESGMPKERFSAEFPKEGPSILRIQQVVRGDSAAYFCASSPPSSNQPQHFGDGTRLSIL.

This clone was counted a few times. The rearrangement joins TRBV25-1 to TRBJ2-5; D gene uncertain. CDR1 and CDR2 from the germline V gene are MGHDK and SYGVNS. The CDR3 extends over 18 amino acids. The V end lost 1 base, the J end lost 1 base, and 19 bases lay between the germline ends. The DNA of the CDR3 is TGTGCCAGCAGTGAATTCGGAACATCCTCAGGTCGCCAAGAGACCCAGTACTTC. Translating it yields CASSEFGTSSGRQETQYF.

This chain joins TRBV2 and TRBJ2-7; 7 nucleotides align to TRBD1. The CDR3 has 14 amino acids. The V segment lost 5 bases and the J segment 1 base; nucleotides outside the gene matches: 5. Germline lookup yields CDR1 SNHLY and CDR2 FYNNEI. The CDR3, as DNA: TGTGCCAGCAGTTGGACGGGACAGTCCTACGAGCAGTACTTC. Protein product: CASSWTGQSYEQYF.

In DNA form, the CDR3 reads TGTGCCAGCAGGCGACAGGGGGCAGGAACCGGGGAGCTGTTTTTT. This sequence encodes CASRRQGAGTGELFF. The J gene is TRBJ2-2, the V gene TRBV2; 10 bases are a match to TRBD1. The germline V gene encodes CDR1 SNHLY and CDR2 FYNNEI. CDR3 length: 15 amino acids. Losses at the gene ends were 6 bases for V and 5 bases for J; bases not matched to a gene: 6.

The J gene is TRBJ2-2, the V gene TRBV10-3; D perhaps matches TRBD2 (5 bases). The V end was cut by 4 bases, the J end by 0 bases, with 15 bases between. The CDR3 is 17 amino acids. CDR1 is ENHRY, CDR2 SYGVKD, per germline. In nucleotides, the CDR3 is TGTGCCATCAGTGCCCCCCCGCAGGAGGCGAACACCGGGGAGCTGTTTTTT. It is translated as CAISAPPQEANTGELFF.

This clone was counted between two and nine times. The CDR3 reads CASSSEQGQGQSPLHF. CDR3 nucleotides: TGTGCCAGCAGCTCAGAACAAGGACAGGGGCAATCACCCCTCCACTTT. The chain is built from TRBV5-5 and TRBJ1-6, with 9 bases identical to TRBD1. CDR1 is SGHKS and CDR2 is YYEKEE in the germline V gene (reference sequence). The CDR3 covers 16 residues. V lost 3 bases, J lost 10 bases, and 11 bases stayed unmatched.

This chain connects TRBV28 to TRBJ1-5, with 9 bases identical to TRBD1. With 6 bases clipped from V and 1 base from J, the junction kept 7 bases outside the gene matches. CDR1 is MDHEN and CDR2 is SYDVKM in the germline V gene. This CDR3 has 16 amino acids. DNA of the CDR3: TGTGCCAGCAGCCGTGGAGGACAGGGGAGCAATCAGCCCCAGCATTTT. Its translation is CASSRGGQGSNQPQHF.

In DNA, the CDR3 is TGTGCTAGTGGTTTGGCCGCAGGGGGCCCTTACGAGCAGTACTTC. This encodes CASGLAAGGPYEQYF. V gene TRBV12-5 combines with J gene TRBJ2-7; TRBD1 agrees at 8 bases. There are 15 residues in the CDR3. Germline values: CDR1 LGHNT, CDR2 FRNRAP. V gave up 1 base and J gave up 4 bases; unmatched junction bases: 6.

The rearrangement joins TRBV6-2 or TRBV6-3 to TRBJ2-1; 10 nucleotides align to TRBD2. The CDR3 has 15 residues. CDR1 is MNHEY and CDR2 is SVGEGT in the germline V gene. The V and J ends lost 4 bases and 6 bases, in that order; junction bases with no gene match: 6. The CDR3 DNA follows: TGTGCCAGCAGTTTCCTAGCGGGAGAGGCCAATGAGCAGTTCTTC. Translation: CASSFLAGEANEQFF.

The V gene is TRBV7-9, the J gene TRBJ2-1; no reliable D call. Trimming removed 5 bases from V and 9 bases from J, with 11 bases in between. The length of the CDR3 is 12 residues. CDR1 SEHNR and CDR2 FQNEAQ come from the germline V gene (reference sequence). Here the CDR3 DNA reads TGTGCCAGCAGCATATCAGACATTGAGCAGTTCTTC. It translates to CASSISDIEQFF. Drawing the rest from reference TRBV7-9 and TRBJ2-1, the complete variable domain is DTGVSQNPRHKITKRGQNVTFRCDPISEHNRLYWYRQTLGQGPEFLTYFQNEAQLEKSRLLSDRFSAERPKGSFSTLEIQRTEQGDSAMYLCASSISDIEQFFGPGTRLTVL.

This chain links TRBV6-5 with TRBJ2-5; 12 nucleotides align to TRBD2. Trimming at V came to 3 bases and at J to 5 bases, leaving 4 bases not matched to a gene. The V gene's germline CDR1 is MNHEY and CDR2 SVGAGI. CDR3 size: 15 residues. The CDR3: CASSYGLAGGETQYF. In DNA form, the CDR3 reads TGTGCCAGCAGTTATGGCCTAGCGGGAGGGGAGACCCAGTACTTC.

J is TRBJ1-5 and V is TRBV28; possibly TRBD1 for D (5 bases). The V gene lost 2 bases and the J gene lost 3 bases, with 11 bases spanning the gap. Germline V gene data show CDR1 as MDHEN and CDR2 as SYDVKM. This CDR3 is built from 15 residues. Here the CDR3 DNA reads TGTGCCAGCAGTTTAGGGGGGAAGGACAATCAGCCCCAGCATTTT. This codes for CASSLGGKDNQPQHF.

The gene calls are TRBV27 and TRBJ1-6; no clear D. CDR1 is MNHEY, CDR2 SMNVEV, per germline (reference sequence). Trimming took 0 bases from V and 9 from J, leaving 9 bases between them. This CDR3 is 14 amino acids long. The DNA for the CDR3 is TGTGCCAGCAGTTTATCACCGAACGGTTCACCCCTCCACTTT. Residues: CASSLSPNGSPLHF.

The gene calls are TRBV28 and TRBJ2-7; the D gene is possibly TRBD1 (6 bases). Germline V lookup: CDR1 MDHEN, CDR2 SYDVKM. The length of the CDR3 is 15 residues. Trimming removed 2 bases at V and 4 bases at J, with 15 bases between. This CDR3 is CASSLRTARFYEQYF. The CDR3 coding sequence is TGTGCCAGCAGTTTAAGGACAGCAAGATTTTACGAGCAGTACTTC. Full variable domain (missing parts from reference TRBV28 and TRBJ2-7): DVKVTQSSRYLVKRTGEKVFLECVQDMDHENMFWYRQDPGLGLRLIYFSYDVKMKEKGDIPEGYSVSREKKERFSLILESASTNQTSMYLCASSLRTARFYEQYFGPGTRLTVT.

This clone has only one observation. The chain couples TRBV6-5 to TRBJ2-5; 10 bases are shared with TRBD2. With 0 bases clipped from V and 4 bases from J, the junction kept 5 bases outside the gene matches. The CDR3 totals 16 residues. The germline V gene encodes CDR1 MNHEY and CDR2 SVGAGI. CDR3: CASSYSVAGGGETQYF. Here the CDR3 DNA reads TGTGCCAGCAGTTACTCGGTAGCGGGAGGAGGAGAGACCCAGTACTTC.

The CDR3 bases are TGTGCCATCAGTGAGTCCGGTATAAGGGGGACAGAGACCCAGTACTTC. This encodes CAISESGIRGTETQYF. The chain couples TRBV10-3 to TRBJ2-5; tentative D call: TRBD1 (6 bases). The CDR3 runs 16 residues. Germline assignment: CDR1 ENHRY and CDR2 SYGVKD. V lost 0 bases and J 4 bases, leaving 15 bases between the germline ends.

V usage is TRBV7-6 and J usage is TRBJ2-3; 8 nucleotides line up with TRBD1. J lost 2 bases, V lost 5 bases, and 9 bases had no gene match. CDR1 is SGHVS, CDR2 FNYEAQ, per germline. This CDR3 spans 16 amino acids. CDR3 residues: CASSQQTGGYTDTQYF. CDR3 nucleotides: TGTGCCAGCAGCCAACAAACAGGGGGTTACACAGATACGCAGTATTTT.

This chain joins TRBV7-2 and TRBJ2-7, with D uncertain. The CDR3 totals 16 residues. Between the trimmed V and J ends, which lost 5 bases and 2 bases, there was a span of 19 bases. Germline V lookup: CDR1 SGHTA, CDR2 FQGNSA. The CDR3 sequence: CASSPGFGPSPYEQYF. DNA for the CDR3: TGTGCCAGCAGCCCCGGTTTTGGTCCGAGCCCCTACGAGCAGTACTTC.

This chain joins TRBV19 and TRBJ2-1, with 10 bases aligning to TRBD2. The germline gives CDR1 LNHDA, CDR2 SQIVND (reference sequence). The ends lost 3 bases at V and 6 bases at J; junction bases unmatched: 14. The CDR3 runs to 18 residues. The CDR3: CASSMGQREGSSRNEQFF. The CDR3, as DNA: TGTGCCAGTAGTATGGGTCAGCGGGAGGGGTCCTCCCGCAATGAGCAGTTCTTC.

The chain links TRBV5-1 to TRBJ2-1, with D perhaps matching TRBD1 (5 bases). The CDR3 consists of 13 residues. V was shortened by 2 bases and J by 10 bases, with 13 bases between the two germline ends. Germline-derived CDR1 and CDR2 are SGHRS and YFSETQ. Written as DNA, the CDR3 is TGCGCCAGCAGCTTCCAGGGAAGAGACGAGCAGTTCTTC. This sequence encodes CASSFQGRDEQFF.